The clone carrying this T cell receptor beta chain was observed many times. The sample is drawn from a study of human T cells and chemical hapten exposure. During construction of the library, unique molecular identifiers were attached to individual cDNA molecules for quantitative, reproducible TCR counting. MiXCR was run by TCRdb on the RACE reads, yielding one entry per CDR3 protein. The repertoire holds 28,000 or so distinct CDR3 sequences, with 5.8% as singletons. The CDR3 loop spans 15 amino acids. Germline V gene sequence: CDR1 MDHEN, CDR2 SYDVKM. V lost 6 bases and J lost 2; bases outside the gene matches: 9. Noted time point: patch test 3, about 24 weeks after DPC sensitization. Treatment reported: therapeutic diphenylcyclopropenone sensitization with weekly scalp DPC.

Sequenced here: whole blood, sampled in connection with sensitization to the hapten diphenylcyclopropenone (DPC). The sequence came from a man aged 30 to 39 with alopecia areata. Some clones in this sample may be carry-over from other donors' samples. This rearrangement joins TRBV28 to TRBJ2-7; 8 bases line up with TRBD1. CDR3 bases: TGTGCCAGCAGCCACGGACAGGGTGGGACCTACGAGCAGTACTTC. Translating it yields CASSHGQGGTYEQYF.